This entry concerns a single T cell receptor beta chain. Its antigen is unknown. TCRdb's table, derived via immunoSEQ multiplex PCR, lists solely in-frame clones and lacks some. The data show 50,000 to 65,000 clones, over 80% seen once. Time point given: week 23, last vaccination. All doses held 300 ug of mutant IDH1 20-mer peptide, with topical imiquimod. This sample is drawn from a study of a mutant IDH1 vaccine in newly diagnosed glioma. Study at large: Patients underwent eight vaccinations, which took place in weeks 1, 3, 5, 7, 11, 15, 19 and 23.

The CDR3 sequence is 15 residues long. Germline CDR1 and CDR2: LGHNA and YNFKEQ. V was trimmed by 1 base and J by 6 bases, leaving 13 bases between them. The sequence was obtained from a man between 35 and 55 years old with glioma. This material consisted of PBMCs, taken from a glioma patient whose treatment included an IDH1 peptide vaccine. The chain carries TRBV4-2 and TRBJ2-1, with TRBD2 as a possible D gene (6 bases). CDR3 DNA: TGTGCCAGCAGCCAAGGGGTGACTAGTGCCAATGAGCAGTTCTTC. Translating it yields CASSQGVTSANEQFF.